This record covers a single TCR beta chain. This clone was recorded a few times. The specificity of this receptor is unknown. No base qualities exist here, and no much larger clone lies one base off it. The source of the sample is a study of beta chain features in type 1 diabetes (dated by TCRdb to between 2017 and 2018). A note on the overall study: Patients and healthy donors did not differ in mean age, gender distribution, total cell number or subset yield. The study compared TCRB repertoires of sorted circulating CD4+ T cell subsets between recently diagnosed type 1 diabetes patients and matched healthy donors. Regulatory and stem cell-like memory subsets were obtained from only 8 patients and about eight healthy donors, while naive and central memory subsets were obtained from all 30 or so donors. A total of roughly 98,000,000 sorted cells were examined across all samples, and a strong correlation was observed between cell number per subset and RNA yield.

The entire amount of isolated RNA was reverse transcribed using the High Capacity cDNA Reverse Transcription Kit, so the sequenced TCRB transcripts were expressed ones. Deep immunoSEQ sequencing was applied to naive, central memory and regulatory T cell samples, giving an average of approximately 4 million total reads per sample. Sorted cells were lysed in RLT buffer and RNA was extracted with DNase-treated RNeasy Micro or Mini kits, depending on cell number. Each cell subset was processed on its own to prevent cross-contamination, while patient and healthy donor samples were processed together. The immunoSEQ multiplex PCR was used to amplify TCRB sequences from cDNA, yielding 87-bp fragments that span the CDR3 region. Sequencing of the amplicons was performed on the Illumina HiSeq platform. From the authors' description of their analysis: PCR bias was corrected computationally using synthetic template baselines, and reads within Hamming distance 2 were collapsed, with unmergeable singletons discarded. Reads were aligned to IMGT to assign V, D and J genes, CDR3 length, and insertions or deletions at six rearrangement sites. Clonotype counts were normalized to sorted cell number within each subset before computing true diversity and Gini coefficients with the tcR R package. Repertoire sharing was quantified using the overlap coefficient calculated on TCRB nucleotide sequences. Out-of-frame TCRB sequences from naive cells were analyzed to stand in for the pre-selection repertoire. TCRdb provides this immuneACCESS table in a form limited to in-frame rearrangements. Some clones are lacking; in checked studies, under half of them reflect an unresolved V gene, and why the rest are absent is not known. From that table come the V and J calls and clone size; the DNA was used to work out D and trimming. This sample lists fewer than 900,000 clones; roughly 15% were detected once. Of the sample, 0.023% falls within the top ten clones.

V gives up 4 bases and J gives up 7 bases, and the segment between their germline ends measures 15 bases. The germline V gene yields SGHRS for CDR1 and YFSETQ for CDR2. The CDR3 numbers 14 residues from cysteine through phenylalanine. Only the CDR3 DNA is retained, 42 bases long and in frame from the first base. A single peripheral blood draw of around 0.11 L on average was collected from each donor into heparinised tubes. Naive, central memory, regulatory and stem cell-like memory CD4+ T cells were sorted on a BD FACSAria II using a panel including CD45RO, CCR7, CD25, CD127, CD95 and CD27. Purity was above 95% for every sorted population. Right away, PBMCs were isolated by Lymphoprep density gradient centrifugation and were stained directly, with no culture step. So that batch effects would be minimized, each experiment stained and sorted samples in pairs, pairing one healthy donor with one patient.

General findings and caveats noted by the study authors: At VDJ recombination sites, patients with type 1 diabetes made fewer insertions and deleted more nucleotides, a pattern implying thymic rearrangement abnormalities. Sequencing cDNA rather than genomic DNA could over-represent highly expressing activated cells, although activation and CD3 levels did not differ between groups. Type 1 diabetes patients showed a moderate but significant shortening of TCRB CDR3 length in all four CD4+ subsets. The naive, central memory and regulatory TCRB repertoires appeared to resemble one another more closely among patients than among healthy donors. Only small numbers of individuals were included in the HLA sub-analyses, which left unresolved whether HLA type had any influence on TCRB rearrangement. Shorter templates might have been favored by PCR, but patient and control samples were amplified and corrected together, so both groups would have been affected equally by any skew.

The chain employs TRBV5-1 and TRBJ2-1, and TRBD2 may be the D gene, going by 6 matching bases. The sequence came from a woman younger than 30 in good health. The sequencing input was naive CD4+ T cells from blood. The cell subset or site label for this specimen denotes: true naive CD4+ T cells. The bases read TGCGCCAGCAGCCCAGCGGTGGGACTTAATGAGCAGTTCTTC. Its protein reads: CASSPAVGLNEQFF.